The clone carrying this TCR beta chain is classed as medium-sized. This sample was included in a study of HIV-infected patients and healthy controls. cDNA was made from 500 ng RNA using alpha and beta constant primers. Using multiplexing indices, alpha and beta chain libraries were generated apart by chain-specific third strand synthesis. TCRdb processed the 5' RACE reads anew with MiXCR; each CDR3 protein has one entry. Among 15,000 to 20,000 distinct CDR3 sequences listed, around 5.5% were seen once. Whole blood was used without fractionation, so all unsorted peripheral T cells were included. The TCR sequence derives from an adult in good health. The specimen sequenced was blood.

The CDR3 reads CASSYEGGNIQYF. CDR3 DNA: TGTGCCAGCAGTTATGAAGGGGGCAACATTCAGTACTTC. V usage is TRBV7-2 and J usage is TRBJ2-4, with TRBD1 matching over 7 bases. The V gene's germline CDR1 is SGHTA and CDR2 FQGNSA. With 6 bases clipped from V and 7 bases from J, the junction kept 6 bases outside the gene matches. This CDR3 has 13 amino acids.